Listed here are 6 T cell receptor beta chains from one sample, sequenced in a study of cytomegalovirus exposure and HLA in healthy donors. The PCR employed 60 Vbeta primers together with 13 Jbeta primers. Generated by immunoSEQ multiplex PCR, the TCRdb table keeps only in-frame clones and is missing some. There are roughly 53,000 clones in the sample, with roughly 12% held by the top ten. The sample taken for sequencing was PBMCs. The receptors shown here come from a man between 18 and 29 years old in good health and CMV-seropositive.

The gene calls are TRBV4-2 and TRBJ2-1; 8 bases map to TRBD2. Losses at the gene ends were 8 bases for V and 5 bases for J; bases not matched to a gene: 11. The CDR3 length is 15 residues. CDR1 LGHNA and CDR2 YNFKEQ come from the germline V gene. The CDR3 is CASGFVGTSHNEQFF. Here the CDR3 DNA reads TGTGCCAGCGGATTCGTCGGGACTAGTCACAATGAGCAGTTCTTC.

V is TRBV6-5 and J is TRBJ2-7, with a weak D call TRBD1 (6 bases). The CDR3 sequence is 15 residues long. The germline V gene encodes CDR1 MNHEY and CDR2 SVGAGI. The ends were cut back, 0 bases at V and 2 bases at J, with 11 bases in the middle. The CDR3 region is CASSYSGQGPYEQYF. DNA for the CDR3: TGTGCCAGCAGTTACTCGGGGCAGGGGCCCTACGAGCAGTACTTC.

The V gene is TRBV28, the J gene TRBJ1-2, with TRBD1 matching 7 bases. The ends lost 5 bases at V and 3 bases at J; junction bases unmatched: 6. CDR1 is MDHEN and CDR2 is SYDVKM in the germline V gene. CDR3 length equals 14 residues. In nucleotides, the CDR3 is TGTGCCAGCAGTGACGACAGGGCGGACTATGGCTACACCTTC. This sequence encodes CASSDDRADYGYTF.

A word on this clone: Distinct nucleotide sequences in the sample also encode this CDR3. The chain uses TRBV11-2 and TRBJ2-3; D is possibly TRBD1 (5 bases). The CDR3 runs 14 residues. The germline V gene encodes CDR1 SGHAT and CDR2 FQNNGV. The ends were cut back, 1 base at V and 0 bases at J, with 5 bases in the middle. In DNA form, the CDR3 reads TGTGCCAGCAGCTTAGGACAGAGCACAGATACGCAGTATTTT. Translating it yields CASSLGQSTDTQYF.

The gene calls are TRBV7-2 and TRBJ1-2, with 7 bases lining up with TRBD1. The germline V gene has CDR1 SGHTA and CDR2 FQGNSA. The V gene end was trimmed by 1 base and the J gene end by 4 bases; junction bases not matched to a gene: 6. This CDR3 contains 15 residues. The CDR3 reads CASSLDSRQGYGYTF. CDR3 bases: TGTGCCAGCAGCTTAGATTCCCGACAGGGCTATGGCTACACCTTC.

CDR3 sequence reads: CASSLDGPEAFF. CDR3 sequence (DNA): TGTGCCAGCAGCTTGGATGGGCCTGAAGCTTTCTTT. The chain recombines TRBV5-4 with TRBJ1-1; D remains ambiguous. The V end was cut by 0 bases, the J end by 6 bases, with 6 bases between. The length of the CDR3 is 12 residues. Germline CDR1 SGHNT, CDR2 YYREEE (reference sequence).